Described below is a single T cell receptor beta chain sequence and its context. This clonotype was recorded many times. Its antigen is unknown. Base qualities were left out, and no much larger clone turns up one base away. The data belong to a study of T-cell reconstitution after alpha-beta-depleted transplantation in children (dated by TCRdb to about 2016). Turning to the overall study: T-cell immune reconstitution after TCRalphabeta/CD19-depleted allogeneic hematopoietic cell transplantation in children was quantitatively tracked in the study by means of TCR repertoire profiling.

Trimming takes 2 bases from V and 5 bases from J, and the germline ends sit 6 bases apart. For CDR1 and CDR2, the germline V gene lists SNHLY and FYNNEI. The CDR3 numbers 12 residues from cysteine through phenylalanine. Kept here is only the CDR3 DNA, which spans 36 bases and is read in frame from base 1. Library preparation used PCR. The sequencer listed for this sample is Illumina HiSeq 2500. To normalize quantification of the TCRbeta repertoire, the TCR libraries were built with molecular barcoding that relied on unique molecular identifiers. Using fastp at Q25 and MiXCR, TCRdb reprocessed the public reads and kept productive beta chains. Each entry merges the rows of one CDR3 protein and shows their most common DNA and genes. The sample records a few hundred thousand distinct CDR3 sequences, 9.7% of which are singletons. The biggest ten clones account for 5% to 6% of the sample.

In this chain, TRBV2 is recombined with TRBJ2-5, with the D gene uncertain. This clonotype originated in a human donor who donated a stem cell graft to a child with SCID. The sample in question was PBMCs from the stem cell graft donor, obtained from the stem cell graft. Here the CDR3 is given as CASSENSETQYF. The nucleotide sequence reads as follows: TGTGCCAGCAGTGAAAATTCGGAGACCCAGTACTTC.